The source of this TCR beta chain is a study of regulatory T cells in long-lasting Graves disease. Study at large: For under 3 months, newly diagnosed Graves' patients had been taking antithyroid drugs. General study results and limits: Persistent disease preferred TRBV28, TRBJ1-2 and TRBJ2-5. Limited sample numbers may have lowered accuracy.

Described time point: newly diagnosed GD, antithyroid drugs for less than 3 months. The TCR library used RNA extracted from PBMCs. The CDR3 is 17 residues long. Germline V CDR1 and CDR2: DFQATT, SNEGSKA (reference sequence). V was clipped by 5 bases and J by 5 bases; unmatched bases: 17. According to the study, TCR beta libraries were built with iRepertoire HTBI primers and CDR3-region Arm-PCR. TCRdb re-derived calls from the multiplex PCR reads in MiXCR, one entry per CDR3 protein. The data hold over 300,000 distinct CDR3 sequences, with about a sixth observed a single time. This clonotype has a count of ten or more. What it binds is not known.

The sequence was collected from a female donor with Graves disease. This chain uses TRBV20-1 with TRBJ2-2, with 7 bases fitting TRBD2. The sample was peripheral blood mononuclear cells (PBMCs), taken at new diagnosis, from a patient treated with antithyroid drugs. The CDR3 spells CSAEFFGGRVLTGELFF. As DNA, the CDR3 is TGCAGTGCTGAATTCTTCGGCGGGAGAGTTCTTACCGGGGAGCTGTTTTTT.